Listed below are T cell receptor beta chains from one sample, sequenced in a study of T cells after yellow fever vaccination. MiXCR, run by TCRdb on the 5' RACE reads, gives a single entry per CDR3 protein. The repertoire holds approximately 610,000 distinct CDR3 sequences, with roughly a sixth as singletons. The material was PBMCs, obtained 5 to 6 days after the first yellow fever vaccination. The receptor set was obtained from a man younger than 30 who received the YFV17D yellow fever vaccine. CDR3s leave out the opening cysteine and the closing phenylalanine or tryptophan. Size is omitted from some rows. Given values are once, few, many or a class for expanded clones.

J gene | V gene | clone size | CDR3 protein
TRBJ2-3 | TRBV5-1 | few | ASRTGYRTDTQY
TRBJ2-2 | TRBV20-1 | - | SARGWGGNTGELF
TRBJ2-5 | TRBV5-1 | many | ASSWVPGQGETQY
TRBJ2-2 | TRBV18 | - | ASSPRQAYNTGELF
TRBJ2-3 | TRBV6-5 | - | ASSYGGRRGARTQY
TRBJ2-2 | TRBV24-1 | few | ATSDLRGTNTGELF
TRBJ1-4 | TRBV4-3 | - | ASSQETLQELF
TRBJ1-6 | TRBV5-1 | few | ASSPERQSTLH
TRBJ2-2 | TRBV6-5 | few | ASSYGNLNANTGELF
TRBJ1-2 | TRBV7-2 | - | ASSSAGTVANYGYT
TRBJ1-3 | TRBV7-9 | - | ASSFQRGSGNTIY
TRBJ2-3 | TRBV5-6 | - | ASRRGRDEFRTQY
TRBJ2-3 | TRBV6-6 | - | ASSHGPGDTEY
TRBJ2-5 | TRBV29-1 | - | SNSGGAYETQY
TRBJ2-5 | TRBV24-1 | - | ATSDPKDETSGFLGDQY
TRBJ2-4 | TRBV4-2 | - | ASSQDPGLAGNIQY
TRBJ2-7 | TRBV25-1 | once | ASSEEGGLSSYEQY
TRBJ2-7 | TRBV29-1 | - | SALGPTGGVQY
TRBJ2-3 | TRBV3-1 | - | ASSQEVGARDTQY
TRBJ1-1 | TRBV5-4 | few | ATGNPEAF
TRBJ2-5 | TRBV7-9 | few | ASSPRGRGLETQY
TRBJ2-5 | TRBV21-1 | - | ASSKWVAGTQETQY
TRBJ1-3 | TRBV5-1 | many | ASSPQPQGRAGNTIY
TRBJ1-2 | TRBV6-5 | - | ASSSDTGEITNYGYT
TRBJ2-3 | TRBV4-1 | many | ASSLRDSSTDTQY
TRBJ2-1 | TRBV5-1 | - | ASSFLRQGGYNEQF
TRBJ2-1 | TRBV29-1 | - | SVAGGRNEQF
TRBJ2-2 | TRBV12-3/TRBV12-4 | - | ASSLTASGTGELF
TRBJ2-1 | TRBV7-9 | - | ASSDPGGTSGGPSNEQF
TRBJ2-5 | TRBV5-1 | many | ASSLASGGYQETQY
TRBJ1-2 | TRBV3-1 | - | ASSTQGNGYT
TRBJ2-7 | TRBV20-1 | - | SAEPRENYEQY
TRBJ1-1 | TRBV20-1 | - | SARDTARAMNTEAF
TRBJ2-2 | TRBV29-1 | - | SVDRGINTGELF
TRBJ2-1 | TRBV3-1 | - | ASSRIRGAEF
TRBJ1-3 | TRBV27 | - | ASKSFYFSGNTIY
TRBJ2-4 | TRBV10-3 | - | ATARATREHIQY
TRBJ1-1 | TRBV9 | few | ASSSDRFSAEAF
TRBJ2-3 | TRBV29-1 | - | SVAGGYTDTQY
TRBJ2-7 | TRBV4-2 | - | ASSQDQGDRGSGEQY
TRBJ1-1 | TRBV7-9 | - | ASSRRVLNTEAF
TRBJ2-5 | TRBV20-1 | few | SALAGGAETQY
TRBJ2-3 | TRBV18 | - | ASSPSYISTDTQY
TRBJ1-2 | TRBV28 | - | ASRGDLYGYT
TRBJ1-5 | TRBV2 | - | ASRTGGASQPQH
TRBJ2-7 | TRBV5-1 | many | ASSLGGLAGAGEQY
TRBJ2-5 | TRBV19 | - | ASSIGTTPETQY
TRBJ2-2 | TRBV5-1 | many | ASSSSGGNTGELF
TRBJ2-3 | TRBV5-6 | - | ASSLAITGGDTQY
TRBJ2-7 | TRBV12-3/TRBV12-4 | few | ASSLRGGLSYEQY
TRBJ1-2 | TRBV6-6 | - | ASSDYRNGYT
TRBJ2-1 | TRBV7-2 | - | ASSLVGWDSYNEQF
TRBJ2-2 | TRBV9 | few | ASSADITGELF